This TCR beta chain was documented in a study of T cells in Graves' hyperthyroidism and ophthalmopathy. Researchers amplified the TCR beta CDR3 regions from RNA transcripts. The HTBI primer set was used in a first-round RT-PCR of the TCR CDR3. From the multiplex PCR reads, TCRdb called clonotypes with MiXCR, one entry per CDR3 protein. This table holds around 500,000 distinct CDR3 sequences, about 16% found once. CDR3 length: 12 amino acids. CDR1 SNHLY and CDR2 FYNNEI come from the germline V gene. Trimming removed 11 bases from V and 6 bases from J, with 14 bases in between. A remark on this clonotype: A much larger clone is a single base away; this may be a read error.

V and J are TRBV2 and TRBJ2-1, with TRBD1 as a possible D gene (6 bases). The receptor was derived from a woman in her thirties with Graves' ophthalmopathy. Material: blood. CDR3 nucleotide sequence: TGTGCCTCCCAGGGGTCCGGCAATGAGCAGTTCTTC. Amino acid sequence: CASQGSGNEQFF.